This paragraph reports one T cell receptor beta chain. Its antigen remains unidentified. The table came from immunoSEQ multiplex PCR; TCRdb's copy has only in-frame clones and leaves some out. The sample lists several thousand clones; about four fifths were seen once. These data belong to a study of chemoradiotherapy in HPV16-positive cancers. About the study: Candidate HPV-specific clones and shared TCR motifs came from two HPV16-positive patients. General study findings and limits: Candidate HPV-specific clones and E7-related TCR motifs grew in tumor during treatment. For HPV16-positive patients, expanding HPV-responsive T cells associated with longer recurrence-free survival.

Germline loops: CDR1 SGHRS, CDR2 YFSETQ. The CDR3 sequence is 17 residues long. Trimming at V came to 0 bases and at J to 4 bases, leaving 9 bases not matched to a gene. V usage is TRBV5-1 and J usage is TRBJ2-1; TRBD2 matches 8 bases. The sequence came from a human donor with HPV-associated anogenital cancer. Material: tumor tissue, obtained from a patient who underwent chemoradiotherapy. The CDR3 reads CASSLGAGAGAYNEQFF. The CDR3 DNA reads as TGCGCCAGCAGCTTGGGAGCAGGAGCGGGGGCTTACAATGAGCAGTTCTTC.